This TCR beta chain was profiled in a study of T cell responses to AZD1222 COVID-19 vaccine. Measured with immunoSEQ multiplex PCR; TCRdb has only the in-frame clones, and not every one. This sample has around 96,000 clones, with about 88% found just once. The origin of this receptor is an adult in good health. The source was peripheral blood, collected on day 0 of AZD1222 vaccination.

The CDR3, as DNA: TGTGCCAGCAGCTTAGCGGGGGGGACCTCCTACAATGAGCAGTTCTTC. Protein: CASSLAGGTSYNEQFF. The rearrangement links TRBV11-3 to TRBJ2-1; 8 bases are shared with TRBD2. Germline V CDR1 and CDR2: SGHNT, YENEEA. This CDR3 is built from 16 residues. The V segment lost 1 base and the J segment 0 bases; nucleotides outside the gene matches: 2.